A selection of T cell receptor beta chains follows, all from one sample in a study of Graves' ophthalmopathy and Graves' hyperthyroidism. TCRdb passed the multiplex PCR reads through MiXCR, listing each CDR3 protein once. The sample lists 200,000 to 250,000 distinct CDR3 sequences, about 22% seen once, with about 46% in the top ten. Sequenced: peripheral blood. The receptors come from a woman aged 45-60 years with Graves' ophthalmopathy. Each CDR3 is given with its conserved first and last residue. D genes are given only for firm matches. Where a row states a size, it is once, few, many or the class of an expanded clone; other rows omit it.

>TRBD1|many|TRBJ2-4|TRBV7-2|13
TGTGCCAGCAGACTCGGACAGGGCAACATTCAGTACTTC
CASRLGQGNIQYF
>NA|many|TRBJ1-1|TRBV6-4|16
TGTGCCAGCAGTGCCTCGGCAGCGATGATAGTCAGTGAAGCTTTCTTT
CASSASAAMIVSEAFF
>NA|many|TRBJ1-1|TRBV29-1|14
TGCAGCGTGCGGTTGAATGTGATGAACACTGAAGCTTTCTTT
CSVRLNVMNTEAFF
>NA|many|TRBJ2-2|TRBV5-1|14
TGCGCCAGCAGCTTGAATAGCATCACCGGGGAGCTGTTTTTT
CASSLNSITGELFF
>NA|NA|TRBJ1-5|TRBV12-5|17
TGTGCTAGTGCCACCACAGCCCAGGGTGTGGGCAATCAGCCCCAGCATTTT
CASATTAQGVGNQPQHF
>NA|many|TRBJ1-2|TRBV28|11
TGTGCCAGCCAGGGAGGCGGCGGCTACACCTTC
CASQGGGGYTF
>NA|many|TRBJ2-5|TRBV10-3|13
TGTGCCATCAGTGAGACGGGACAAGAGACCCAGTACTTC
CAISETGQETQYF
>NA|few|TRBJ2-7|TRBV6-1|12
TGTGCCAGCAATCTAAGGGGTTACGAGCAGTACTTC
CASNLRGYEQYF
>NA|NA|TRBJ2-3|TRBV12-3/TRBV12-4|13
TGTGCCAGCGGACCTAGTGGCACAGATACGCAGTATTTT
CASGPSGTDTQYF
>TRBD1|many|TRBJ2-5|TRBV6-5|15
TGTGCCAGCAGTTCCGACAGGGGGCGTCAAGAGACCCAGTACTTC
CASSSDRGRQETQYF
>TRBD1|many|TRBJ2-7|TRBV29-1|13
TGCAGCGTTCGGTGGACAGGGGGCTACGAGCAGTACTTC
CSVRWTGGYEQYF
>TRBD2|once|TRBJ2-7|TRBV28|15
TGTGCCAGCAGCCTTCCGGGAGGGAGGGCCTACGAGCAGTACTTC
CASSLPGGRAYEQYF
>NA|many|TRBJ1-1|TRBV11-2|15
TGTGCCAGCAGCTTAGATTCGCTACCGAACACTGAAGCTTTCTTT
CASSLDSLPNTEAFF
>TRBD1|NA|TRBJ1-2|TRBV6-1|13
TGTGCCAGCAGAGAACAGGGGTACTATGGCTACACCTTC
CASREQGYYGYTF
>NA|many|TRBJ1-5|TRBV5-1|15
TGCGCCAGCAGCGCGACAGGAGGTAGCAATCAGCCCCAGCATTTT
CASSATGGSNQPQHF
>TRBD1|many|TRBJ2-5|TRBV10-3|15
TGTGCCATCAGAAAAGGACAGGGTTGGACAGAGACCCAGTACTTC
CAIRKGQGWTETQYF
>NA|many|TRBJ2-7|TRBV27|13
TGTGCCAGCAGTTATGGACCCAACTACGAGCAGTACTTC
CASSYGPNYEQYF
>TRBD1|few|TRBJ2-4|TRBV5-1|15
TGCGCCAGCAGCCGGGACAGGGGTTTCGGGAACATTCAGTACTTC
CASSRDRGFGNIQYF
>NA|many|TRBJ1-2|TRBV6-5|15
TGTGCCAGCAGTTACTCGACAGAAGCTAACTATGGCTACACCTTC
CASSYSTEANYGYTF
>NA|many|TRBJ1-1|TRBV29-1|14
TGCAGCGTGTTAACCTCAGGGTCCAACACTGAAGCTTTCTTT
CSVLTSGSNTEAFF
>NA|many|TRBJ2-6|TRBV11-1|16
TGTGCCAGCAGCCCGACCCTTTTCTCTGGGGCCAACGTCCTGACTTTC
CASSPTLFSGANVLTF
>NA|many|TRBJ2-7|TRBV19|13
TGTGCCAGTAGTACTACGACAGGCTACGAGCAGTACTTC
CASSTTTGYEQYF
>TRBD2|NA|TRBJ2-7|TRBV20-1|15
TGCAGTGCTAGTCCTGGGACTAGCACGACCTACGAGCAGTACTTC
CSASPGTSTTYEQYF
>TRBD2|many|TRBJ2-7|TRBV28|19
TGTGCCAGCAGTTTAGGTGGCGGGACTAGCGGGAGACTATCCTACGAGCAGTACTTC
CASSLGGGTSGRLSYEQYF
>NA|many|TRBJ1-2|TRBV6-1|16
NA
CASSEFWTPFGNGYTF
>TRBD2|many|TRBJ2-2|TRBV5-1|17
TGCGCCAGCAGCTTGGGCACTAGCGGGGCCAGCACCGGGGAGCTGTTTTTT
CASSLGTSGASTGELFF
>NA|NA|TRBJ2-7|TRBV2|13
TGTGCCAGCAAGAGTGTGTTCTCCTACGAGCAGTACTTC
CASKSVFSYEQYF
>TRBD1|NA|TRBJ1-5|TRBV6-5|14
TGTGCCAGCAGTTACAGACAGGGAGGAAAGCCCCAGCATTTT
CASSYRQGGKPQHF
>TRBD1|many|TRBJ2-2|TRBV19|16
TGTGCCAGTAGTATGGACAGGGGGCCCGGCACCGGGGAGCTGTTTTTT
CASSMDRGPGTGELFF
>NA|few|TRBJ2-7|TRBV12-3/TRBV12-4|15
TGTGCCAGCAGCTGGAGGACTGCAGGGGCCTACGAGCAGTACTTC
CASSWRTAGAYEQYF
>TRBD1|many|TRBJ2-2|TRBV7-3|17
TGTGCCAGCAGCCGAGAAGGAAGAACAGGGGGCTGGGGGGAGCTGTTTTTT
CASSREGRTGGWGELFF
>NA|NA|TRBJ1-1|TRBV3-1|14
TGTGCCAGCAGCCAACCTACAGGGAGGCCTGAAGCTTTCTTT
CASSQPTGRPEAFF
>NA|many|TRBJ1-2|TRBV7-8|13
TGTGCCACCACCCAGGGTGTCGGCTATGGCTACACCTTC
CATTQGVGYGYTF